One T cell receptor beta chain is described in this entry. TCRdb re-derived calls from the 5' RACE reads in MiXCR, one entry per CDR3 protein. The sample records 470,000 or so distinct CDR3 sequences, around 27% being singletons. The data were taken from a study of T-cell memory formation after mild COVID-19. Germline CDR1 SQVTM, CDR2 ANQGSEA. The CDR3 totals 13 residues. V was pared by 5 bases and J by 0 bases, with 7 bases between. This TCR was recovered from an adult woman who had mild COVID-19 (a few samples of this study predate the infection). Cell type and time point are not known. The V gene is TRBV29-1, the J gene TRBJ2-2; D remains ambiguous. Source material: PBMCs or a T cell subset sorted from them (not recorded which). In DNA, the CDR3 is TGCAGCGTTCTACCGTCGAACACCGGGGAGCTGTTTTTT. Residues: CSVLPSNTGELFF.